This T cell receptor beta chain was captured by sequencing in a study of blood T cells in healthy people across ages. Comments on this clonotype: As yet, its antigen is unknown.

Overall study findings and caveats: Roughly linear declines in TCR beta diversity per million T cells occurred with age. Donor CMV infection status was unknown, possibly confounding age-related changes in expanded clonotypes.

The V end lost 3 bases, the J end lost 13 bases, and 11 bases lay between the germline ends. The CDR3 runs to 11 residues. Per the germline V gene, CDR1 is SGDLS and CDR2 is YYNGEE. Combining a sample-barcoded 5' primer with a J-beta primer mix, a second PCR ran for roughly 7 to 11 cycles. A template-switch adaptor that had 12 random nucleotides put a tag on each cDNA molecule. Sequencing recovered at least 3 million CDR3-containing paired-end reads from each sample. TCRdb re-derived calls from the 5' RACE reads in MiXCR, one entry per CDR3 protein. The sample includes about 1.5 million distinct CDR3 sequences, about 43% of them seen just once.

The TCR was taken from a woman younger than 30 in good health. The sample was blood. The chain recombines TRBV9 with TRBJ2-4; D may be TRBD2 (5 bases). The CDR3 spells CASSAGWEQYF. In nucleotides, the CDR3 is TGTGCCAGCAGCGCCGGATGGGAGCAGTACTTC.